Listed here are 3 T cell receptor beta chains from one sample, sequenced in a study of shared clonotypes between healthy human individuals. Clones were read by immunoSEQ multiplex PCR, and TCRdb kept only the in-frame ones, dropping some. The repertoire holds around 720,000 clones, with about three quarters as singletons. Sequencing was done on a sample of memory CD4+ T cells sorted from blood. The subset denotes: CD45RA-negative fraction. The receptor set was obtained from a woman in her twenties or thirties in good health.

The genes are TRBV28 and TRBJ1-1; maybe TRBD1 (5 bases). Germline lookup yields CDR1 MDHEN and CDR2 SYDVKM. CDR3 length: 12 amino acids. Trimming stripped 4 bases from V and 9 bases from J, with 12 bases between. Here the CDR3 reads CASSSLGEKAFF. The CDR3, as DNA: TGTGCCAGCAGTTCCCTGGGGGAGAAAGCTTTCTTT.

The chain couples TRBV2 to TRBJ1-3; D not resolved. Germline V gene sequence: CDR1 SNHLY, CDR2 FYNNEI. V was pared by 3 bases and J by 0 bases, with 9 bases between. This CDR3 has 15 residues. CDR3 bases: TGTGCCAGCAGTGACCCGACGCTCTCTGGAAACACCATATATTTT. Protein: CASSDPTLSGNTIYF.

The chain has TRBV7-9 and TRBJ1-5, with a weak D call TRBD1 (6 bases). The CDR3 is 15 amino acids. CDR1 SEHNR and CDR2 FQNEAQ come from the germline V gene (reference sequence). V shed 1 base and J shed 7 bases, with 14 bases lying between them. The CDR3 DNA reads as TGTGCCAGCAGCTTAGACACAGGGTCACAGCAGCCCCAGCATTTT. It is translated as CASSLDTGSQQPQHF.